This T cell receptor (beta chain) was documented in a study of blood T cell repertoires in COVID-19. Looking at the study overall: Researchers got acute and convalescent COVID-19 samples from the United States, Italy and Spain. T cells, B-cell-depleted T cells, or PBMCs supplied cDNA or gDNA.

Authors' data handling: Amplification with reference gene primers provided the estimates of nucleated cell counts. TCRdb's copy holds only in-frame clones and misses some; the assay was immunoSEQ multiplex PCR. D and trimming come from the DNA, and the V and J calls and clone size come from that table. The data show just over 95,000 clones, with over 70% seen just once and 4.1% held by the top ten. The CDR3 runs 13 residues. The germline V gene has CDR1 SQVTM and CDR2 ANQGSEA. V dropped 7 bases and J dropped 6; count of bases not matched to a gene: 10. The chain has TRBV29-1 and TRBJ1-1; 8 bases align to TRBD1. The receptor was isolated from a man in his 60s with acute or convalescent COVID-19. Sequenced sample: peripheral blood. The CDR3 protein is CSASRTGFPEAFF. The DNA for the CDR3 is TGCAGCGCCTCCCGGACAGGGTTTCCTGAAGCTTTCTTT.